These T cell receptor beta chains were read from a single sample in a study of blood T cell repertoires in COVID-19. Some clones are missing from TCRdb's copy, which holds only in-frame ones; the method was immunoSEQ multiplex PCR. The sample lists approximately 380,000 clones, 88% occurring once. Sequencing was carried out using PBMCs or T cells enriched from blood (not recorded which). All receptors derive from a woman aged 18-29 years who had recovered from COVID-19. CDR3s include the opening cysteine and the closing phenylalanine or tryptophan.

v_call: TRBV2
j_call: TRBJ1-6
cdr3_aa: CASRLGQVNSPLHF

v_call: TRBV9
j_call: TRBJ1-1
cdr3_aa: CASSGGQVYTEAFF

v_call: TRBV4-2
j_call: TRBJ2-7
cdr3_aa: CASSPTGESYEQYF

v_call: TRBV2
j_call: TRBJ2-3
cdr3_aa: CASSEAGAGLRTDTQYF

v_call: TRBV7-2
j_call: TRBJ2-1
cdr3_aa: CASSQPGLAPNEQFF

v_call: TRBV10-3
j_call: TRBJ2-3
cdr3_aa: CAISPHQSTDTQYF

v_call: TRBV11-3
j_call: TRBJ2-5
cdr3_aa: CASSPAAGEETQYF

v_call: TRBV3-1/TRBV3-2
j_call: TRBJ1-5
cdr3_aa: CASSPTTVNQPQHF

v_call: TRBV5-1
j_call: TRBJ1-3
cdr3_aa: CASRQGSGNTIYF

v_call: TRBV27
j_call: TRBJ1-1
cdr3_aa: CASSLRGTGKTEAFF

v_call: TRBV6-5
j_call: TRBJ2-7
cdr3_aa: CASSWREGYEQYF

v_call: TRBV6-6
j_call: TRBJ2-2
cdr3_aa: CASRIRTGVKTGELFF

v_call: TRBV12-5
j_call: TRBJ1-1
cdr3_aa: CASGLVEGEGEAFF

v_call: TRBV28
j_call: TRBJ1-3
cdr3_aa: CASTPDRATYSGNTIYF

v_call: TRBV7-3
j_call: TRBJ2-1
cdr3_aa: CASSLLGGALSQQVNNEQFF

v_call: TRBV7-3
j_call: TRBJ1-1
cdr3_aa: CASSPRGVANSEAFF